Below, 15 T cell receptor beta chains from the same sample are listed, as sequenced in a study of long-term antiretroviral therapy in people with HIV. Assay version v3.0 of immunoSEQ was used, and it was run at survey level. Sequenced by immunoSEQ multiplex PCR; TCRdb stores in-frame clones only, minus some. This table holds fewer than 35,000 clones, roughly four fifths found once. This specimen was unsorted PBMCs, taken 0.4 years before starting antiretroviral therapy. Receptors were obtained from a man younger than 35 with HIV.

This clone was observed once. This CDR3 reads CASSLVSGGGYEQYF. In nucleotides, the CDR3 is TGTGCCAGCAGCTTAGTGTCTGGCGGAGGCTACGAGCAGTACTTC. The chain uses TRBV7-2 and TRBJ2-7, with a weak D call TRBD2 (5 bases). Trimming left V 1 base short and J 3 bases short, with 13 bases between. The CDR3 totals 15 residues. Germline values: CDR1 SGHTA, CDR2 FQGNSA. The whole variable domain, remainder taken from reference TRBV7-2 and TRBJ2-7, is GAGVSQSPSNKVTEKGKDVELRCDPISGHTALYWYRQSLGQGLEFLIYFQGNSAPDKSGLPSDRFSAERTGGSVSTLTIQRTQQEDSAVYLCASSLVSGGGYEQYFGPGTRLTVT.

The chain links TRBV15 to TRBJ2-1; tentatively, D is TRBD2 (7 bases). The CDR3 contains 12 residues. Germline CDR1 and CDR2: LNHNV and YYDKDF (reference sequence). The ends were cut back, 4 bases at V and 9 bases at J, with 10 bases in the middle. The CDR3 DNA sequence: TGTGCCACCAGCAAAGGGGGGGGTGAGCAGTTCTTC. Residues: CATSKGGGEQFF.

This rearrangement joins TRBV6-6 to TRBJ1-5; D remains ambiguous. This CDR3 has 14 amino acids. V was shortened by 5 bases and J by 0 bases, with 8 bases between the two germline ends. Germline CDR1 MNHNY, CDR2 SVGAGI (reference sequence). CDR3 sequence reads: CASSPSDSNQPQHF. CDR3 DNA: TGTGCCAGCAGTCCCTCGGATAGCAATCAGCCCCAGCATTTT.

V is TRBV29-1 and J is TRBJ2-7; TRBD1 matches 7 bases. The CDR3 runs 12 residues. Germline-derived CDR1 and CDR2 are SQVTM and ANQGSEA. Germline trimming cut 6 bases from V and 5 bases from J; bases unmatched to any gene: 7. CDR3 loop: CSVDRQGNEQYF. The DNA of the CDR3 is TGCAGCGTCGACCGACAGGGTAACGAGCAGTACTTC.

This clone has a single count. The chain uses TRBV11-2 and TRBJ1-4; D perhaps matches TRBD1 (5 bases). The V and J ends lost 3 bases and 8 bases respectively, with 10 bases between them. CDR3 length: 13 residues. CDR1 SGHAT and CDR2 FQNNGV come from the germline V gene. CDR3 residues: CASSFGSGEKLFF. As DNA, the CDR3 is TGTGCCAGCAGCTTCGGGTCAGGGGAAAAACTGTTTTTT.

This rearrangement joins TRBV19 to TRBJ2-7, with TRBD2 matching over 7 bases. CDR1 is LNHDA, CDR2 SQIVND, per germline (reference sequence). The V gene end was trimmed by 5 bases and the J gene end by 6 bases; junction bases not matched to a gene: 10. The CDR3 is 14 residues long. CDR3 in amino acids: CASSVGTIRGEQYF. The CDR3 bases are TGTGCCAGTAGTGTCGGGACTATCCGTGGCGAGCAGTACTTC.

This clone was detected only a few times. The genes are TRBV19 and TRBJ2-7, with unresolved D. V was shortened by 3 bases and J by 3 bases, with 12 bases between the two germline ends. The CDR3 loop spans 14 amino acids. Germline-derived CDR1 and CDR2 are LNHDA and SQIVND (reference sequence). This chain's CDR3 is CASSISPWVYEQYF. The CDR3, as DNA: TGTGCCAGTAGTATCTCTCCTTGGGTCTACGAGCAGTACTTC.

This chain uses TRBV7-2 with TRBJ2-3; D is possibly TRBD2 (6 bases). Germline V lookup: CDR1 SGHTA, CDR2 FQGNSA. Deletions cut 3 bases from V and 1 base from J, with 8 bases between. This CDR3 is built from 14 residues. CDR3 region: CASSFKRGTDTQYF. CDR3 bases: TGTGCCAGCAGCTTCAAGCGGGGCACAGATACGCAGTATTTT.

The CDR3 sequence is CASSLDSQQPQHF. CDR3 DNA: TGTGCCAGCAGCTTGGATTCCCAACAGCCCCAGCATTTT. The J gene is TRBJ1-5, the V gene TRBV5-5; the D is unclear. CDR3 length: 13 amino acids. The germline gives CDR1 SGHKS, CDR2 YYEKEE (reference sequence). Trimming stripped 0 bases from V and 7 bases from J, with 8 bases between.

The V call is TRBV4-1, the J call TRBJ2-7, with 10 bases matching TRBD1. With V trimmed by 1 base and J by 5 bases, 5 bases remained unmatched. There are 15 residues in the CDR3. Germline V gene lookup returns CDR1 MGHRA and CDR2 YSYEKL. In DNA, the CDR3 is TGCGCCAGCAGCCAAGTAGGACAGGGGGTCCACGAGCAGTACTTC. It specifies CASSQVGQGVHEQYF.

The J gene is TRBJ1-6, the V gene TRBV30, with D possibly matching TRBD1 (5 bases). With 2 bases removed from V and 10 bases from J, the gap between germline ends came to 18 bases. This CDR3 region has 15 residues. CDR1 is GTSNPN, CDR2 SVGIG, per germline (reference sequence). Written as DNA, the CDR3 is TGTGCCTGGAGTTCACGACAGTCTTGGATCTCACCCCTCCACTTT. The encoded protein is CAWSSRQSWISPLHF.

The V and J genes are TRBV28 and TRBJ2-7, with 7 bases identical to TRBD1. The junction had 11 bases not matched to a gene; V was cut back by 6 bases and J by 6 bases. The CDR3 totals 14 residues. CDR1 MDHEN and CDR2 SYDVKM come from the germline V gene. CDR3 nucleotides: TGTGCCAGCAGGTATGGAAGTAACAGGGGCGAGCAGTACTTC. Amino acid sequence: CASRYGSNRGEQYF.

The chain combines TRBV5-1 with TRBJ2-5; D gene ambiguous. Germline CDR1 SGHRS, CDR2 YFSETQ. The V and J ends lost 5 bases and 1 base respectively, with 9 bases between them. There are 13 residues in the CDR3. The CDR3 loop is CASSKAFQETQYF. The CDR3 DNA follows: TGCGCCAGCAGTAAAGCGTTCCAAGAGACCCAGTACTTC.

This chain connects TRBV18 to TRBJ1-2; D is perhaps TRBD1 (6 bases). CDR3 length: 14 amino acids. Germline V gene sequence: CDR1 KGHSH, CDR2 LQKENI. V was clipped by 2 bases and J by 3 bases, with 10 bases between them. Here the CDR3 DNA reads TGTGCCAGCTCACCAGAGGGGGGGGACTATGGCTACACCTTC. Its protein product is CASSPEGGDYGYTF.

This rearrangement joins TRBV2 to TRBJ1-2; 7 nucleotides match TRBD1. The CDR3 sequence is 13 residues long. The germline V gene has CDR1 SNHLY and CDR2 FYNNEI. V gave up 8 bases and J gave up 3 bases; unmatched junction bases: 6. Written as DNA, the CDR3 is TGTGCCAGCCGAACAGGGGCCGACTATGGCTACACCTTC. It translates to CASRTGADYGYTF.